Each of the 13 T cell receptor beta chains below was sequenced from the same sample in a study of beta chain features in type 1 diabetes. Study results and caveats: When Type 1 diabetes patients were examined, their TCRB CDR3s proved moderately but significantly shorter in all four CD4+ subsets.

The authors reverse transcribed all of the isolated RNA, so sequencing captured expressed TCRB transcripts. Here immunoSEQ multiplex PCR was the method, and the copy in TCRdb shows in-frame clones only, minus some. The repertoire holds tens of thousands of clones, with approximately 70% as singletons. No cognate antigen is known for these TCRs. The specimen sequenced was Tregs from blood. Receptor source: a woman in her late teens or twenties with type 1 diabetes.

The V gene is TRBV27, the J gene TRBJ1-5; 9 bases fit TRBD1. Germline V gene data show CDR1 as MNHEY and CDR2 as SMNVEV (reference sequence). The trim removed 9 bases at V and 7 bases at J, leaving 7 bases unmatched. This CDR3 has 13 residues. CDR3 nucleotides: TGTGCCAGTAGACAGGGGGTCTTACAGCCCCAGCATTTT. Its protein product is CASRQGVLQPQHF.

This rearrangement joins TRBV30 to TRBJ2-5, with 11 positions matching TRBD2. J was trimmed by 0 bases and V by 0 bases; bases with no gene match: 6. This CDR3 comprises 17 residues. Per germline, CDR1 GTSNPN and CDR2 SVGIG (reference sequence). The DNA for the CDR3 is TGTGCCTGGAGTGTACCTGAGGGACTAGCGGACCAAGAGACCCAGTACTTC. Translated: CAWSVPEGLADQETQYF.

This clone came up a few times. This chain connects TRBV4-3 to TRBJ2-3; TRBD2 matches at 8 bases. Germline CDR1 and CDR2: LGHNA and YSLEER. The CDR3 runs 16 residues. Trimming cost V 1 base and J 0 bases; bases outside gene matches: 3. CDR3 loop: CASSQGAGGSTDTQYF. In nucleotides, the CDR3 is TGCGCCAGCAGCCAAGGCGCGGGGGGCAGCACAGATACGCAGTATTTT.

This clone was recorded a few times. The V call is TRBV19, the J call TRBJ2-1; 12 nucleotides agree with TRBD2. CDR1 is LNHDA and CDR2 is SQIVND in the germline V gene (reference sequence). V trimming: 5 bases; J trimming: 6 bases; junction bases outside the gene matches: 8. The CDR3 loop spans 16 amino acids. The CDR3 DNA follows: TGTGCCAGTAGTTCTCTAGCGGGAGGGTACGGCAATGAGCAGTTCTTC. Residues: CASSSLAGGYGNEQFF.

The chain carries TRBV7-2 and TRBJ2-3; 9 nucleotides align to TRBD2. CDR3 length: 19 amino acids. CDR1 and CDR2 (germline): SGHTA, FQGNSA. The ends lost 2 bases at V and 1 base at J; junction bases unmatched: 13. The DNA for the CDR3 is TGTGCCAGCAGCTTAATACCCGCGGGGGGGCAGGGAGGCACAGATACGCAGTATTTT. Its protein is CASSLIPAGGQGGTDTQYF.

J is TRBJ1-2 and V is TRBV28; TRBD1 aligns across 8 bases. CDR1 MDHEN and CDR2 SYDVKM come from the germline V gene. The junction had 13 bases not matched to a gene; V was cut back by 8 bases and J by 8 bases. The CDR3 has 14 residues. CDR3 bases: TGTGCCAGCGAGGACAGGGCGAACCAGGAGGGCTACACCTTC. Translation gives CASEDRANQEGYTF.

The CDR3 region is CASSPMVASGYTGELFF. CDR3 sequence (DNA): TGTGCCAGCAGCCCGATGGTGGCTAGCGGATACACCGGGGAGCTGTTTTTT. The chain recombines TRBV9 with TRBJ2-2, with 7 bases identical to TRBD2. The CDR3 runs to 17 residues. In germline, CDR1 is SGDLS, CDR2 YYNGEE. V was clipped by 4 bases and J by 3 bases; unmatched bases: 12. The full variable domain, completed using reference TRBV9 and TRBJ2-2, is DSGVTQTPKHLITATGQRVTLRCSPRSGDLSVYWYQQSLDQGLQFLIQYYNGEERAKGNILERFSAQQFPDLHSELNLSSLELGDSALYFCASSPMVASGYTGELFFGEGSRLTVL.

The rearrangement joins TRBV6-6 to TRBJ2-1; tentatively, D is TRBD2 (5 bases). Looked up from germline, CDR1 is MNHNY and CDR2 is SVGAGI (reference sequence). Trimming took off 5 bases at V and 5 bases at J, with 19 bases between the two ends. The CDR3 runs to 16 residues. The CDR3 DNA reads as TGTGCCAGCAGTGCCGGTTCCGGGGTAATGAACAATGAGCAGTTCTTC. This translates into CASSAGSGVMNNEQFF.

This clone was seen just once. The chain carries TRBV5-8 and TRBJ1-2; no clear D. CDR3 length: 12 residues. V shed 4 bases and J shed 4 bases, with 8 bases lying between them. The germline gives CDR1 SGHTS, CDR2 YDEGEE. The CDR3 DNA sequence: TGTGCCAGCAGCCCGGCGGGCTATGGCTACACCTTC. Translating it yields CASSPAGYGYTF.

This clone appeared a few times. This sequence joins TRBV18 and TRBJ2-3; weak D call: TRBD1 (7 bases). Per germline, CDR1 KGHSH and CDR2 LQKENI. There are 15 residues in the CDR3. V was cut by 5 bases and J by 0 bases, with 12 bases left in between. CDR3 nucleotide sequence: TGTGCCAGCTCAGCACAGGGGACTAGCACAGATACGCAGTATTTT. As protein: CASSAQGTSTDTQYF.

The chain has TRBV28 and TRBJ2-2, with 10 bases lining up with TRBD2. CDR1 MDHEN and CDR2 SYDVKM come from the germline V gene. This CDR3 has 16 amino acids. V shed 4 bases, J shed 2 bases, and the junction held 4 bases outside the gene matches. DNA of the CDR3: TGTGCCAGCAGTTGGTTAGCGGGAGGCAACACCGGGGAGCTGTTTTTT. Translated: CASSWLAGGNTGELFF.

The chain joins TRBV5-4 to TRBJ1-2; a possible D gene is TRBD1 (6 bases). The CDR3 runs 15 residues. V dropped 3 bases and J dropped 7 bases, with 19 bases sitting between them. Germline values: CDR1 SGHNT, CDR2 YYREEE (reference sequence). CDR3 sequence reads: CASSYTNTGRGGYTF. The DNA for the CDR3 is TGTGCCAGCAGCTATACAAATACAGGGAGGGGTGGCTACACCTTC.

This clone appeared a few times. The CDR3 spells CASSQDQGVPGELFF. CDR3 in DNA: TGTGCCAGCAGCCAAGATCAAGGGGTCCCCGGGGAGCTGTTTTTT. The chain links TRBV4-2 to TRBJ2-2; D may be TRBD1 (5 bases). V lost 0 bases to trimming and J lost 6 bases, with 11 bases between them. This CDR3 spans 15 amino acids. Germline V gene sequence: CDR1 LGHNA, CDR2 YNFKEQ.